This record covers a single T cell receptor (beta chain). What antigen it recognizes has not been identified. The record has no base qualities; no much larger clone is one base away. Donors were healthy HIV-negative adults with no recently reported acute infections or vaccinations. Only Caucasian adults living in Nashville, Tennessee, USA were represented among the donors. Magnetic negative selection was used to enrich CD4+ T cells, after which naive cells were positively selected on CD45RA and the negative fraction became the memory subset. Blood was obtained by leukapheresis, after which PBMCs were separated by Ficoll-Histopaque density gradient centrifugation and cryopreserved in liquid nitrogen vapor phase. Purity and quantity of every magnetically sorted T cell population were checked by analytical flow cytometry. Each sorted fraction had its genomic DNA isolated and then quantified by UV absorbance on a Nanodrop 2000c.

This specimen belongs to a study of shared clonotypes between healthy human individuals (TCRdb year 2020). About the investigation overall: Three men and a couple of women, aged 18 to 49 years, made up the cohort. For each donor, CD4 naive and CD4 memory were each run on three plates, CD8 naive on two plates, and CD8 memory on one plate. The study deeply sequenced blood TCR repertoires of five healthy adults to estimate repertoire size and the extent of clonotype sharing between individuals. To increase sequencing depth and limit assay-specific biases, different laboratories used diverse techniques to prepare libraries and sequence TCR repertoires. Between about 0.85 and 9.5 billion PBMCs per donor were obtained by leukapheresis. Study-level results and caveats: Compared with non-shared clonotypes, clonotypes shared by all four sorted-subset donors had higher generation probabilities. Larger estimated clonotype richness was generally found for naive subsets than for memory subsets. Based on pairwise subsampling, the degree of clonotype sharing among donors was expected to be affected by sequencing depth. The genetic and exposure-history diversity represented was limited by the small number of donors. Sharing across a few donors was observed for around 5% of naive CD4, less than 4% of naive CD8, roughly 2.3% of memory CD4, and roughly 0.43% of memory CD8 clonotypes. Sampling was limited to blood, and TCR repertoires in tissue likely differ from TCR repertoires in blood. Rarefaction of sorted-subset datasets indicated incomplete sequencing despite the large sequencing depth.

Using the deep immunoSEQ assay, multiplex PCR amplified TCR CDR3 regions from genomic DNA. Genomic DNA extracted from each cell subset was distributed evenly over all wells of several immunoSEQ 96-well plates, and each plate served as one replicate. For sorted subsets, roughly 200 ng of genomic DNA, equivalent to roughly 33,000 T cell genomes, went into each replicate PCR. The purified libraries were quantified using a Qubit 3.0 fluorometer, sized with a Bioanalyzer 2100, and then quantified again using the KAPA Library Quantification kit. A separate single-read 150-cycle Illumina NextSeq 550 flow cell was used to sequence each immunoSEQ 96-well plate. Processing in the source paper ran as follows. Because only junctional sequences without quality scores were contained in the immunoSEQ output, filtering matching that applied to full-length reads could not be performed. Sequences were annotated with PyIR, a Python wrapper for IgBLAST v1.9, and V/J genes and CDR3 were assigned using IMGT germline references. Reads were filtered out if the reads had weak V/J assignments (E-value above 1e-6), no CDR3, stop codons, out-of-frame junctions, or ambiguous translated residues. A V3J clonotype was defined by an identical inferred V gene, J gene, and CDR3 amino acid sequence. To compute the percentage overlap between repertoires, the number of shared unique clonotypes was divided by the size of the smaller repertoire. RTK rarefaction, the Chao1 estimator, and Recon v2.1 estimates of unobserved clonotypes were used to assess repertoire richness. For all TCRbeta clonotypes obtained by the gDNA method from a handful of donors, generation probabilities were computed with OLGA. Entries here come from immuneACCESS through TCRdb and include only in-frame sequences with V and J called. Some clones fail to appear in such tables; in the studies checked, an unresolved V gene covers under half of the shortfall, and the cause of the remainder is unknown. The D gene and trimming were derived from the DNA, and the V and J assignments and clone size from that table. The sample table holds a few million clones, of which 90% to 95% were seen once. Jointly, the top ten make up under 0.45% of the sample.

Trimming costs V 2 bases and J 7 bases, and their ends lie 10 bases apart. The CDR3 runs 12 amino acids, cysteine and phenylalanine included. Of the read, only the CDR3 DNA is kept; its 36 bases are in frame from base 1. The germline V gene sets CDR1 to SGHRS and CDR2 to YFSETQ. Sequenced: naive CD4+ T cells from PBMCs. The intended sense of this specimen's cell subset or site label: CD45RA+ positively selected. This TCR was sampled from a man between 18 and 35 years old in good health. Some clones in this sample may be carry-over from other donors' samples. The sequence links TRBV5-1 to TRBJ2-7; matching of 6 bases hints at TRBD1 as the D gene. In nucleotides, the sequence is TGCGCCAGCAGCTTTGGACAGAGGGAGCAGTACTTC. Translated, this is CASSFGQREQYF.